The next 8 T cell receptor beta chains were all read from a single sample in a study of T cells in Graves' hyperthyroidism and ophthalmopathy. It was RNA transcripts that yielded the amplified TCR beta CDR3 regions. The study used the HTBI primer set for a first-round RT-PCR of the TCR CDR3. TCRdb re-derived calls from the multiplex PCR reads in MiXCR, one entry per CDR3 protein. The sample carries roughly 130,000 distinct CDR3 sequences, more than 20% recorded once. The specimen was blood. These receptors came from a woman aged 50 to 60 with Graves' hyperthyroidism that later progressed to Graves' ophthalmopathy.

The chain combines TRBV28 with TRBJ1-6; D is unresolved. CDR1 is MDHEN and CDR2 is SYDVKM in the germline V gene. The CDR3 length is 12 residues. Trimming left V 6 bases short and J 3 bases short, with 3 bases between. CDR3 sequence (DNA): TGTGCCAGCAGGGACTATAATTCACCCCTCCACTTT. Residues: CASRDYNSPLHF.

This clonotype was seen ten or more times. The genes are TRBV20-1 and TRBJ2-7; 12 bases are a match to TRBD2. The ends lost 8 bases at V and 3 bases at J; junction bases unmatched: 8. The length of the CDR3 is 14 residues. Germline V gene data show CDR1 as DFQATT and CDR2 as SNEGSKA (reference sequence). Here the CDR3 reads CSNGLAGSRYEQYF. In DNA form, the CDR3 reads TGCAGTAACGGACTAGCGGGATCCCGCTACGAGCAGTACTTC.

This sequence joins TRBV28 and TRBJ1-6; a possible D gene is TRBD1 (6 bases). The length of the CDR3 is 18 residues. CDR1 is MDHEN, CDR2 SYDVKM, per germline. The ends were cut back, 1 base at V and 5 bases at J, with 18 bases in the middle. The CDR3 DNA is TGTGCCAGCAGTTTATTGGACAGATCCTATTCGGATAATTCACCCCTCCACTTT. This sequence encodes CASSLLDRSYSDNSPLHF.

This clonotype occurred a few times. The rearrangement joins TRBV7-2 to TRBJ2-7; TRBD2 matches 11 bases. The V gene end was trimmed by 1 base and the J gene end by 2 bases; junction bases not matched to a gene: 4. Germline CDR1 SGHTA, CDR2 FQGNSA. This CDR3 region has 16 residues. This CDR3 reads CASSLGGSGRAYEQYF. CDR3 sequence (DNA): TGTGCCAGCAGCTTAGGAGGTAGCGGGAGGGCCTACGAGCAGTACTTC.

This chain links TRBV29-1 with TRBJ2-5, with 9 bases aligning to TRBD1. Germline lookup yields CDR1 SQVTM and CDR2 ANQGSEA. V was clipped by 6 bases and J by 5 bases; unmatched bases: 10. CDR3 size: 14 residues. The CDR3 DNA follows: TGCAGCGTCCCCACGGACAGGGGTTTGGAGACCCAGTACTTC. Translating it yields CSVPTDRGLETQYF.

CDR3 bases: TGTGCCAGCAGTTTGAGGGGAGGGAACTCCTACGAGCAGTACTTC. Translating gives CASSLRGGNSYEQYF. The chain carries TRBV28 and TRBJ2-7, with 7 bases lining up with TRBD2. The CDR3 sequence is 15 residues long. V lost 3 bases and J lost 0; bases outside the gene matches: 5. The V gene's germline CDR1 is MDHEN and CDR2 SYDVKM.

The rearrangement uses TRBV20-1 and TRBJ2-5; 9 nucleotides agree with TRBD1. The CDR3 runs to 12 residues. Germline lookup yields CDR1 DFQATT and CDR2 SNEGSKA (reference sequence). Germline trimming cut 4 bases from V and 7 bases from J; bases unmatched to any gene: 4. CDR3 loop: CSAIGQGWTQYF. The CDR3 DNA follows: TGCAGTGCTATAGGACAGGGGTGGACCCAGTACTTC.

This clonotype was seen repeatedly, ten times or more. The chain employs TRBV2 and TRBJ2-7, with unresolved D. Germline V gene data show CDR1 as SNHLY and CDR2 as FYNNEI. This CDR3 is built from 11 residues. With 2 bases removed from V and 4 bases from J, the gap between germline ends came to 3 bases. The CDR3 DNA reads as TGTGCCAGCAGTGAAAAATACGAGCAGTACTTC. It translates to CASSEKYEQYF. The full variable domain, its missing parts supplied by reference TRBV2 and TRBJ2-7, is EPEVTQTPSHQVTQMGQEVILRCVPISNHLYFYWYRQILGQKVEFLVSFYNNEISEKSEIFDDQFSVERPDGSNFTLKIRSTKLEDSAMYFCASSEKYEQYFGPGTRLTVT.